This T cell receptor beta chain comes out of a study of regulatory and conventional T cells in RAG deficiency. Study overall: Hypomorphic RAG mutations in CID or atypical SCID frequently accompany autoimmunity.

There are a few counts of this clone. Germline CDR1 is SGHTS and CDR2 is YDEGEE. This CDR3 spans 13 amino acids. V was trimmed by 2 bases and J by 7 bases, leaving 12 bases between them. Data came from immunoSEQ multiplex PCR; TCRdb stores just in-frame clones and leaves some out. This table has about 390 clones, about 44% appearing once. V gene TRBV5-8 combines with J gene TRBJ1-2; perhaps TRBD1 as D (5 bases). Sequenced: CD8+ T cells sorted from blood. This receptor was identified in a human donor with RAG deficiency presenting as severe combined immunodeficiency. The CDR3 DNA reads as TGTGCCAGCAGCTTACGGGGCTGGCGTGGCTACACCTTC. Translated, it gives CASSLRGWRGYTF.